This T cell receptor beta chain stems from a study of T cells in Graves' hyperthyroidism and ophthalmopathy. The investigators amplified TCR beta CDR3 regions from RNA transcripts. First-round RT-PCR targeting the TCR CDR3 was performed with the HTBI primer set. MiXCR, run by TCRdb on the multiplex PCR reads, gives a single entry per CDR3 protein. The sample lists approximately 600,000 distinct CDR3 sequences, 15% to 20% seen once, with 3.5% to 4% in the top ten. This clonotype was seen ten or more times. CDR1 SQVTM and CDR2 ANQGSEA come from the germline V gene. Deletions cut 1 base from V and 10 bases from J, with 10 bases between. The CDR3 covers 11 residues.

The rearrangement links TRBV29-1 to TRBJ1-1; D perhaps matches TRBD1 (6 bases). Sample: blood. The source of this sequence is a woman aged 25 to 39 with Graves' hyperthyroidism. The DNA for the CDR3 is TGCAGCGTTGAAGGGACAGTTAGAGCTTTCTTT. Protein: CSVEGTVRAFF.